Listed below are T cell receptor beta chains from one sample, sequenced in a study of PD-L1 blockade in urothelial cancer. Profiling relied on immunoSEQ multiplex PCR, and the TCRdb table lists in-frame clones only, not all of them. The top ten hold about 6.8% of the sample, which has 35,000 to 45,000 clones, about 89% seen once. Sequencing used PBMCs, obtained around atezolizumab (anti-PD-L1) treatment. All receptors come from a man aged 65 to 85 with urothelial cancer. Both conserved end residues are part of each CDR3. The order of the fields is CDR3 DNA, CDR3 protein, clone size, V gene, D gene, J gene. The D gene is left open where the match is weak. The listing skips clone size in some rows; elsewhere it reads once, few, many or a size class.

CDR3 DNA: TGTGCCAGCAGTGAATTGGTACTTTCTGGAAACACCATATATTTT
CDR3 protein: CASSELVLSGNTIYF
clone size: NA
V gene: TRBV6-1
D gene: NA
J gene: TRBJ1-3

CDR3 DNA: TGTGCCAGCAGCTTAGCTGATGCAGCGGGAGTATATGACACCGGGGAGCTGTTTTTT
CDR3 protein: CASSLADAAGVYDTGELFF
clone size: NA
V gene: TRBV7-6
D gene: TRBD2
J gene: TRBJ2-2

CDR3 DNA: TGCAGCGTTGAAGATCCGGGACAGAGCTACGAGCAGTACTTC
CDR3 protein: CSVEDPGQSYEQYF
clone size: NA
V gene: TRBV29-1
D gene: TRBD1
J gene: TRBJ2-7

CDR3 DNA: TGTGCCATCAGTGACCAGCTGGGCGTCGGTGAGCAGTTCTTC
CDR3 protein: CAISDQLGVGEQFF
clone size: once
V gene: TRBV10-3
D gene: NA
J gene: TRBJ2-1

CDR3 DNA: TGTGCCAGCGGGGGAGAGGACAGGGCGGGCACCGGGGAGCTGTTTTTT
CDR3 protein: CASGGEDRAGTGELFF
clone size: NA
V gene: TRBV9
D gene: TRBD1
J gene: TRBJ2-2

CDR3 DNA: TGTGCCAGCAGCCCCTCGGGGACAGGCCCCACAGATACGCAGTATTTT
CDR3 protein: CASSPSGTGPTDTQYF
clone size: once
V gene: TRBV4-2
D gene: TRBD1
J gene: TRBJ2-3

CDR3 DNA: TGTGCCAGCAGCTCCACTAGCGGAGTAACCTACGAGCAGTACTTC
CDR3 protein: CASSSTSGVTYEQYF
clone size: NA
V gene: TRBV7-2
D gene: TRBD2
J gene: TRBJ2-7

CDR3 DNA: TGTGCCAGCAGTGCGGACAGGGCGGGCTATGGCTACACCTTC
CDR3 protein: CASSADRAGYGYTF
clone size: NA
V gene: TRBV28
D gene: TRBD1
J gene: TRBJ1-2

CDR3 DNA: TGTGCCAGCAGAGACTGGGGACAGGAGAGAGATACGCAGTATTTT
CDR3 protein: CASRDWGQERDTQYF
clone size: NA
V gene: TRBV27
D gene: TRBD1
J gene: TRBJ2-3

CDR3 DNA: TGTGCCAGCCGGACTAGCGGGAGGGAAGATCTTCAGTACTTC
CDR3 protein: CASRTSGREDLQYF
clone size: few
V gene: TRBV10-3
D gene: TRBD2
J gene: TRBJ2-4

CDR3 DNA: TGTGCCACCAGCAGAGAATTGGGGGGTGACACAGATACGCAGTATTTT
CDR3 protein: CATSRELGGDTDTQYF
clone size: NA
V gene: TRBV15
D gene: NA
J gene: TRBJ2-3

CDR3 DNA: TGTGCCAGCAGTTTAGTCGGTCAGGGCCAAGAGACCCAGTACTTC
CDR3 protein: CASSLVGQGQETQYF
clone size: once
V gene: TRBV27
D gene: NA
J gene: TRBJ2-5

CDR3 DNA: TGTGCCAGCAGGGGCTTCATGAACACTGAAGCTTTCTTT
CDR3 protein: CASRGFMNTEAFF
clone size: NA
V gene: TRBV25-1
D gene: NA
J gene: TRBJ1-1

CDR3 DNA: TGTGCCAGCTCACCCAATTCCGGGACAGCCGGGACTGAAGCTTTCTTT
CDR3 protein: CASSPNSGTAGTEAFF
clone size: NA
V gene: TRBV18
D gene: TRBD1
J gene: TRBJ1-1

CDR3 DNA: TGTGCCAGCAGATTGCAGTTTGACTCTGGAAACACCATATATTTT
CDR3 protein: CASRLQFDSGNTIYF
clone size: NA
V gene: TRBV6-5
D gene: NA
J gene: TRBJ1-3

CDR3 DNA: TGTGTCCTGACAGGGGGCTTGTCTAACTATGGCTACACCTTC
CDR3 protein: CVLTGGLSNYGYTF
clone size: NA
V gene: TRBV30
D gene: TRBD1
J gene: TRBJ1-2

CDR3 DNA: TGTGCCAGCAGCACCCGGACTAGCGGGAGTCACACCTACGAGCAGTACTTC
CDR3 protein: CASSTRTSGSHTYEQYF
clone size: NA
V gene: TRBV11-2
D gene: TRBD2
J gene: TRBJ2-7

CDR3 DNA: TGTGCCAGTAGGGGGACAGGGGGCGTGAGCAATCAGCCCCAGCATTTT
CDR3 protein: CASRGTGGVSNQPQHF
clone size: NA
V gene: TRBV19
D gene: TRBD1
J gene: TRBJ1-5

CDR3 DNA: TGTGCCAGCAGGCCTCATGAGGGCTATGGCTACACCTTC
CDR3 protein: CASRPHEGYGYTF
clone size: NA
V gene: TRBV28
D gene: NA
J gene: TRBJ1-2

CDR3 DNA: TGTGCCAGCAGCTCAACCGTGCCAGTCCCCAGAGGGACTGAAGCTTTCTTT
CDR3 protein: CASSSTVPVPRGTEAFF
clone size: NA
V gene: TRBV7-9
D gene: NA
J gene: TRBJ1-1

CDR3 DNA: TGTGCCAGCAGCGCCCGGTTTGGAGAAAGCACAGATACGCAGTATTTT
CDR3 protein: CASSARFGESTDTQYF
clone size: NA
V gene: TRBV9
D gene: NA
J gene: TRBJ2-3

CDR3 DNA: TGTGCCAGCAGTTTGGCGGGTACGGGACAGCCCCAGCATTTT
CDR3 protein: CASSLAGTGQPQHF
clone size: NA
V gene: TRBV27
D gene: NA
J gene: TRBJ1-5

CDR3 DNA: TGCGCCAGCAGCCGGGGAACCTACGAGCAGTACTTC
CDR3 protein: CASSRGTYEQYF
clone size: NA
V gene: TRBV5-1
D gene: NA
J gene: TRBJ2-7

CDR3 DNA: TGTGCCAGCAGTTTATCCGGGACAGGGCTTAACTATGGCTACACCTTC
CDR3 protein: CASSLSGTGLNYGYTF
clone size: NA
V gene: TRBV27
D gene: TRBD1
J gene: TRBJ1-2

CDR3 DNA: TGTGCCAGCAGCTTACGTACCAAAAACATTCAGTACTTC
CDR3 protein: CASSLRTKNIQYF
clone size: NA
V gene: TRBV7-8
D gene: NA
J gene: TRBJ2-4

CDR3 DNA: TGCGCCAGCAGCTTGGGGCACAACACCGGGGAGCTGTTTTTT
CDR3 protein: CASSLGHNTGELFF
clone size: NA
V gene: TRBV5-1
D gene: NA
J gene: TRBJ2-2

CDR3 DNA: TGCAGTGCTCTGCTCAGGGGCGAGCAGTACTTC
CDR3 protein: CSALLRGEQYF
clone size: NA
V gene: TRBV20-1
D gene: NA
J gene: TRBJ2-7

CDR3 DNA: TGTGCCAGCAGCTTAGGCCAGGGGGCGGGTAATGAGCAGTTCTTC
CDR3 protein: CASSLGQGAGNEQFF
clone size: NA
V gene: TRBV7-8
D gene: TRBD1
J gene: TRBJ2-1

CDR3 DNA: TGTGCCAGCAGGTTGACTGACACCGGGGAGCTGTTTTTT
CDR3 protein: CASRLTDTGELFF
clone size: NA
V gene: TRBV11-2
D gene: NA
J gene: TRBJ2-2